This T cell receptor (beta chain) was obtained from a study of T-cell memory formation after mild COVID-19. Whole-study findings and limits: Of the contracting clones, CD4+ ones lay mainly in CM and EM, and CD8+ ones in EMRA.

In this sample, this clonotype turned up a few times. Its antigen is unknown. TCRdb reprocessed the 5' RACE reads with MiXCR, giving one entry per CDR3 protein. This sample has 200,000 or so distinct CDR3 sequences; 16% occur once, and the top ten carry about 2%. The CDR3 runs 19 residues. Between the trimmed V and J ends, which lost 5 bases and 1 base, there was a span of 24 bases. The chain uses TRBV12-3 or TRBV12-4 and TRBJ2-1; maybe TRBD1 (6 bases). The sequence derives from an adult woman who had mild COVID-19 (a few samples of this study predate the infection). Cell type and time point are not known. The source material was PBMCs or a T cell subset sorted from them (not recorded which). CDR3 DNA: TGTGCCAGCAGTCCTTTACCCCGACTACAGGGAACTTCCTACAATGAGCAGTTCTTC. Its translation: CASSPLPRLQGTSYNEQFF.